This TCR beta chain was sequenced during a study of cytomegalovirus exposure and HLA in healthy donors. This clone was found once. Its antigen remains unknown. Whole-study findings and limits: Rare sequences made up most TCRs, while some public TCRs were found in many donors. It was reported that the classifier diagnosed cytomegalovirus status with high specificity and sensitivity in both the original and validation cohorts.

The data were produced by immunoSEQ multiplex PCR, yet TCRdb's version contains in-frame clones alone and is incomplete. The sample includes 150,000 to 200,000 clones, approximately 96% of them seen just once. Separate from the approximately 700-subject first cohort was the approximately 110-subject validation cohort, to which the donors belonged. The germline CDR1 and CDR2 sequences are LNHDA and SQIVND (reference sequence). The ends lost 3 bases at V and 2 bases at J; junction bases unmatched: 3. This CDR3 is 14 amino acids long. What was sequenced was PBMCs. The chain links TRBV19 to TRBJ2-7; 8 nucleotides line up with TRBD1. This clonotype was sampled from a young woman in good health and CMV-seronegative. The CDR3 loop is CASSIGQGTYEQYF. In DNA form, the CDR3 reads TGTGCCAGTAGTATCGGACAGGGAACCTACGAGCAGTACTTC.